This is a list of T cell receptor beta chains from one sample in a study of shared clonotypes between healthy human individuals. Sequencing used immunoSEQ multiplex PCR; TCRdb keeps in-frame clones, though not all of them. The data hold over 800,000 clones, with approximately 92% observed a single time. The source material was naive CD8+ T cells sorted from blood. The origin of the receptors is a man aged 30-40 years in good health. CDR3s include the opening cysteine and the closing phenylalanine or tryptophan. Each record gives: V gene, D gene, clone size, J gene, CDR3 protein, CDR3 DNA. D genes are given only for firm matches. A clone size is listed for some rows: how often the clone was seen (once, few, many), or a class if it is expanded.

v_call: TRBV7-9; d_call: NA; clone_size: NA; j_call: TRBJ1-1; cdr3_aa: CASLNRVMNTEAFF; cdr3_nt: TGTGCCAGCTTAAACAGGGTGATGAACACTGAAGCTTTCTTT
v_call: TRBV2; d_call: NA; clone_size: NA; j_call: TRBJ1-2; cdr3_aa: CASTGNPAENYGYTF; cdr3_nt: TGTGCCAGCACCGGGAACCCAGCGGAGAACTATGGCTACACCTTC
v_call: TRBV11-2; d_call: NA; clone_size: NA; j_call: TRBJ2-1; cdr3_aa: CASSGPSESFYNEQFF; cdr3_nt: TGTGCCAGCAGCGGCCCTAGCGAGAGTTTCTACAATGAGCAGTTCTTC
v_call: TRBV7-3; d_call: NA; clone_size: NA; j_call: TRBJ2-6; cdr3_aa: CASSFPGANVLTF; cdr3_nt: TGTGCCAGCAGCTTCCCTGGGGCCAACGTCCTGACTTTC
v_call: TRBV27; d_call: NA; clone_size: NA; j_call: TRBJ2-7; cdr3_aa: CASSLGTFYEQYF; cdr3_nt: TGTGCCAGCAGCCTGGGGACATTCTACGAGCAGTACTTC
v_call: TRBV5-1; d_call: NA; clone_size: NA; j_call: TRBJ2-5; cdr3_aa: CASSFKGETQYF; cdr3_nt: TGCGCCAGCAGCTTTAAAGGGGAGACCCAGTACTTC
v_call: TRBV7-9; d_call: TRBD1; clone_size: many; j_call: TRBJ2-1; cdr3_aa: CASSSASGTGYFEQFF; cdr3_nt: TGTGCCAGCAGCTCGGCTTCCGGGACAGGGTATTTTGAGCAGTTCTTC
v_call: TRBV7-2; d_call: TRBD1; clone_size: NA; j_call: TRBJ1-3; cdr3_aa: CASSLAAGGGGNTIYF; cdr3_nt: TGTGCCAGCAGCTTAGCTGCAGGGGGAGGTGGAAACACCATATATTTT
v_call: TRBV7-9; d_call: NA; clone_size: NA; j_call: TRBJ1-3; cdr3_aa: CASSSVQGSGNTIYF; cdr3_nt: TGTGCCAGCAGCTCCGTACAGGGCTCTGGAAACACCATATATTTT
v_call: TRBV25-1; d_call: NA; clone_size: few; j_call: TRBJ2-7; cdr3_aa: CASSGTDRTSPYEQYF; cdr3_nt: TGTGCCAGCAGTGGAACGGACCGGACCAGCCCCTACGAGCAGTACTTC
v_call: TRBV28; d_call: TRBD1; clone_size: NA; j_call: TRBJ2-3; cdr3_aa: CASSLLSGTEPDTQYF; cdr3_nt: TGTGCCAGCAGTTTACTTTCCGGGACAGAACCCGATACGCAGTATTTT
v_call: TRBV7-9; d_call: NA; clone_size: NA; j_call: TRBJ2-7; cdr3_aa: CASSPPVVYEQYF; cdr3_nt: TGTGCCAGCAGTCCCCCGGTAGTCTACGAGCAGTACTTC
v_call: TRBV7-2; d_call: NA; clone_size: NA; j_call: TRBJ2-1; cdr3_aa: CASSHTGYNEQFF; cdr3_nt: TGTGCCAGCAGCCACACAGGTTACAATGAGCAGTTCTTC
v_call: TRBV5-1; d_call: NA; clone_size: once; j_call: TRBJ1-1; cdr3_aa: CASSLDQLNTEAFF; cdr3_nt: TGCGCCAGCAGCTTGGACCAGCTGAACACTGAAGCTTTCTTT
v_call: TRBV6-6; d_call: TRBD2; clone_size: once; j_call: TRBJ2-1; cdr3_aa: CASSLGLASSYNEQFF; cdr3_nt: TGTGCCAGCAGCCTTGGACTAGCGAGCTCCTACAATGAGCAGTTCTTC
v_call: TRBV30; d_call: NA; clone_size: few; j_call: TRBJ1-1; cdr3_aa: CAWSVIGLEAFF; cdr3_nt: TGTGCCTGGAGTGTAATAGGGCTTGAAGCTTTCTTT
v_call: TRBV19; d_call: TRBD2; clone_size: NA; j_call: TRBJ2-1; cdr3_aa: CASSPGLLPPYNEQFF; cdr3_nt: TGTGCCAGTAGCCCGGGACTACTCCCGCCTTACAATGAGCAGTTCTTC
v_call: TRBV6-4; d_call: TRBD1; clone_size: NA; j_call: TRBJ2-7; cdr3_aa: CASRARTGGRIKYEQYF; cdr3_nt: TGTGCCAGCAGAGCCAGAACAGGGGGGAGGATCAAGTACGAGCAGTACTTC
v_call: TRBV6-1; d_call: TRBD1; clone_size: NA; j_call: TRBJ2-6; cdr3_aa: CASSEFVQGAGANVLTF; cdr3_nt: TGTGCCAGCAGTGAATTTGTACAGGGGGCTGGGGCCAACGTCCTGACTTTC
v_call: TRBV19; d_call: NA; clone_size: NA; j_call: TRBJ1-5; cdr3_aa: CASQAGRGHQPQHF; cdr3_nt: TGTGCCAGCCAGGCGGGCAGGGGCCATCAGCCCCAGCATTTT
v_call: TRBV2; d_call: NA; clone_size: NA; j_call: TRBJ2-3; cdr3_aa: CASGGTLAAPTDTQYF; cdr3_nt: TGTGCCAGCGGAGGTACCTTAGCGGCCCCCACAGATACGCAGTATTTT
v_call: TRBV7-9; d_call: NA; clone_size: NA; j_call: TRBJ1-2; cdr3_aa: CASSPPPLLTF; cdr3_nt: TGTGCCAGCAGCCCACCTCCTTTGCTGACCTTC
v_call: TRBV18; d_call: NA; clone_size: once; j_call: TRBJ2-2; cdr3_aa: CASSPPSWGPNTGELFF; cdr3_nt: TGTGCCAGCTCACCACCGAGTTGGGGGCCGAACACCGGGGAGCTGTTTTTT
v_call: TRBV14; d_call: NA; clone_size: NA; j_call: TRBJ2-7; cdr3_aa: CASSRPPYEQYF; cdr3_nt: TGTGCCAGCAGCCGCCCGCCCTACGAGCAGTACTTC
v_call: TRBV7-9; d_call: TRBD1; clone_size: NA; j_call: TRBJ2-1; cdr3_aa: CASSLVPSDREDSEQFF; cdr3_nt: TGTGCCAGCAGCTTAGTTCCTTCGGACAGGGAGGACAGTGAGCAGTTCTTC
v_call: TRBV7-6; d_call: TRBD2; clone_size: NA; j_call: TRBJ2-1; cdr3_aa: CASSLSSGSANEQFF; cdr3_nt: TGTGCCAGCAGCTTATCTAGCGGGAGTGCTAATGAGCAGTTCTTC
v_call: TRBV5-4; d_call: NA; clone_size: NA; j_call: TRBJ2-2; cdr3_aa: CASSLLEAPGELFF; cdr3_nt: TGTGCCAGCAGCTTGCTCGAGGCGCCCGGGGAGCTGTTTTTT
v_call: TRBV5-6; d_call: NA; clone_size: NA; j_call: TRBJ2-5; cdr3_aa: CASNLGETQYF; cdr3_nt: TGTGCCAGCAACCTTGGAGAGACCCAGTACTTC
v_call: TRBV5-1; d_call: TRBD1; clone_size: NA; j_call: TRBJ2-7; cdr3_aa: CASSLVGTGGYEQYF; cdr3_nt: TGCGCCAGCAGCTTGGTCGGGACAGGGGGCTACGAGCAGTACTTC
v_call: TRBV4-3; d_call: NA; clone_size: NA; j_call: TRBJ2-1; cdr3_aa: CASSQAQGYEQFF; cdr3_nt: TGCGCCAGCAGCCAAGCTCAGGGATATGAGCAGTTCTTC
v_call: TRBV6-5; d_call: NA; clone_size: NA; j_call: TRBJ2-5; cdr3_aa: CASSYLRETRETQYF; cdr3_nt: TGTGCCAGCAGTTACTTAAGAGAAACCCGGGAGACCCAGTACTTC
v_call: TRBV15; d_call: TRBD2; clone_size: NA; j_call: TRBJ2-7; cdr3_aa: CATSSSGRLPSEQYF; cdr3_nt: TGTGCCACCAGCAGCAGCGGGAGGTTACCGTCCGAGCAGTACTTC
v_call: TRBV6-1; d_call: NA; clone_size: NA; j_call: TRBJ2-2; cdr3_aa: CASSAGPQNTGELFF; cdr3_nt: TGTGCCAGCAGTGCGGGACCCCAGAACACCGGGGAGCTGTTTTTT
v_call: TRBV29-1; d_call: NA; clone_size: NA; j_call: TRBJ2-7; cdr3_aa: CSVGVGSTPSEQYF; cdr3_nt: TGCAGCGTTGGGGTCGGGAGTACCCCGAGCGAGCAGTACTTC
v_call: TRBV10-3; d_call: TRBD1; clone_size: NA; j_call: TRBJ2-7; cdr3_aa: CAIRAQTGSGSYEQYF; cdr3_nt: TGTGCCATCAGAGCTCAGACAGGGTCGGGCTCCTACGAGCAGTACTTC
v_call: TRBV29-1; d_call: NA; clone_size: NA; j_call: TRBJ2-6; cdr3_aa: CSVLGLSGANVLTF; cdr3_nt: TGCAGCGTTCTGGGTCTCTCTGGGGCCAACGTCCTGACTTTC